This entry features one TCR beta chain sequence. Its antigen is still unknown. The sample is drawn from a study of shared clonotypes between healthy human individuals. The table came from immunoSEQ multiplex PCR; TCRdb's copy has only in-frame clones and leaves some out. The data show a few million clones, around 95% seen once. Study results and limitations: What limited the represented genetic and exposure-history diversity was the small number of donors. Clonotype sharing across donors was expected to vary with sequencing depth.

CDR3 length: 15 residues. Germline CDR1 is SGHNT and CDR2 is YYREEE (reference sequence). V was shortened by 2 bases and J by 0 bases, with 11 bases between the two germline ends. The sample consisted of naive CD4+ T cells sorted from blood. Subset here: CD45RA+ positively selected. This clonotype originated in a young man in good health. The chain uses TRBV5-4 and TRBJ1-2, with D possibly being TRBD1 (6 bases). The CDR3: CASSFGRGTNYGYTF. As DNA, the CDR3 is TGTGCCAGCAGCTTCGGTAGGGGGACTAACTATGGCTACACCTTC.